This TCR beta chain derives from a study of blood T cells in healthy people across ages. This clonotype was detected a few times. Donors were healthy Caucasian individuals from Russia aged roughly 6 to 90. Every sample yielded at least 6.5 million isolated PBMCs. The second PCR ran about 7 to 12 cycles with a sample-barcoded 5' primer and J-beta primers. MiXCR, run by TCRdb on the 5' RACE reads, gives a single entry per CDR3 protein. This sample has 750,000 to 950,000 distinct CDR3 sequences, with about 28% found just once. This CDR3 is 15 amino acids long. Germline values: CDR1 MNHNS, CDR2 SASEGT. Trimming took 2 bases from V and 6 from J, leaving 14 bases between them. These data were also filed under a second study, of T cells of mothers and their children. That work adds: Whether pairs are related or unrelated, thymic selection shapes their TCR recombination output in much the same way.

V is TRBV6-1 and J is TRBJ2-1, with D perhaps matching TRBD1 (6 bases). This clonotype was obtained from a middle-aged woman in good health. The sequenced sample consisted of blood. The CDR3 is CASSESWGRGNEQFF. DNA of the CDR3: TGTGCCAGCAGTGAAAGTTGGGGCAGGGGCAATGAGCAGTTCTTC.